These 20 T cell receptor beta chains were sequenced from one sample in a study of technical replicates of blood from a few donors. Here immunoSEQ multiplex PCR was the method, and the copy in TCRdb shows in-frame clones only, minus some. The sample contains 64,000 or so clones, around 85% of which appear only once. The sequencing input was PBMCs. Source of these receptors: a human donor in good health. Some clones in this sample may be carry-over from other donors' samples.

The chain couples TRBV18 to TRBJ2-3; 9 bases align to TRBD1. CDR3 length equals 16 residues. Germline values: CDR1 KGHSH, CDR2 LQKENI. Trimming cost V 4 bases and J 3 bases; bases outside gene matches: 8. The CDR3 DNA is TGTGCCAGCTCACTCCAAACAGGGGGCAAGACAGATACGCAGTATTTT. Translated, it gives CASSLQTGGKTDTQYF.

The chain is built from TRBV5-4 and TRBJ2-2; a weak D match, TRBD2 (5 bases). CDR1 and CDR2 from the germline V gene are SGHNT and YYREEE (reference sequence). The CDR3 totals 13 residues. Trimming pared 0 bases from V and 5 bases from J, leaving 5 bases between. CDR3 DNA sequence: TGTGCCAGCAGCTTGGCGGGGACCGGGGAGCTGTTTTTT. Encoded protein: CASSLAGTGELFF. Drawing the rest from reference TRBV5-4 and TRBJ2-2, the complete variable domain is ETGVTQSPTHLIKTRGQQVTLRCSSQSGHNTVSWYQQALGQGPQFIFQYYREEENGRGNFPPRFSGLQFPNYSSELNVNALELDDSALYLCASSLAGTGELFFGEGSRLTVL.

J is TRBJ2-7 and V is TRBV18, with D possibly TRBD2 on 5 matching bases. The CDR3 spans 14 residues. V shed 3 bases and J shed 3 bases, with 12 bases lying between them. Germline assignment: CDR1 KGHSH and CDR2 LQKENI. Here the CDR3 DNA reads TGTGCCAGCTCACCGACCGGACGGGGCTACGAGCAGTACTTC. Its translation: CASSPTGRGYEQYF.

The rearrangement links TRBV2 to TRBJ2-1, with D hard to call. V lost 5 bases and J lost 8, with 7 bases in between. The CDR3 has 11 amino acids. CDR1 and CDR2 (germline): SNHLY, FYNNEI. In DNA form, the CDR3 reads TGTGCCAGCAGTCCATGGCATGAGCAGTTCTTC. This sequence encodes CASSPWHEQFF. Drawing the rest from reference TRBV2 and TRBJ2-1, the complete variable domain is EPEVTQTPSHQVTQMGQEVILRCVPISNHLYFYWYRQILGQKVEFLVSFYNNEISEKSEIFDDQFSVERPDGSNFTLKIRSTKLEDSAMYFCASSPWHEQFFGPGTRLTVL.

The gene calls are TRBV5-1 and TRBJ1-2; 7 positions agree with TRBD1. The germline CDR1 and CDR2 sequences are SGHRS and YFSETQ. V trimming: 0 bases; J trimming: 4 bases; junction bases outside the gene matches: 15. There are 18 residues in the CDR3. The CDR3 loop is CASSLEVRGTGALYGYTF. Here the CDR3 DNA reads TGCGCCAGCAGCTTGGAAGTTAGAGGTACAGGGGCCCTCTATGGCTACACCTTC.

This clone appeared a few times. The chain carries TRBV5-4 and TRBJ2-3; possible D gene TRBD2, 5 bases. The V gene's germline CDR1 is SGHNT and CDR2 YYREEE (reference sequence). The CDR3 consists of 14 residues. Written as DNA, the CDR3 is TGTGCTTCTAAAGGGCGGACTCTCACAGATACGCAGTATTTT. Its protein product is CASKGRTLTDTQYF. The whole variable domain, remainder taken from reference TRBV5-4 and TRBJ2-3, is ETGVTQSPTHLIKTRGQQVTLRCSSQSGHNTVSWYQQALGQGPQFIFQYYREEENGRGNFPPRFSGLQFPNYSSELNVNALELDDSALYLCASKGRTLTDTQYFGPGTRLTVL.

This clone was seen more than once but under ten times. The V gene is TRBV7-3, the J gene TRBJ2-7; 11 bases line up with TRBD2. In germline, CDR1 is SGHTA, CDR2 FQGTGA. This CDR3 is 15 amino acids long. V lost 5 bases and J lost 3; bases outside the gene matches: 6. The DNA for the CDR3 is TGTGCCAGCAGCGAGGCCGGGACTAGCGGCTACGAGCAGTACTTC. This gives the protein CASSEAGTSGYEQYF.

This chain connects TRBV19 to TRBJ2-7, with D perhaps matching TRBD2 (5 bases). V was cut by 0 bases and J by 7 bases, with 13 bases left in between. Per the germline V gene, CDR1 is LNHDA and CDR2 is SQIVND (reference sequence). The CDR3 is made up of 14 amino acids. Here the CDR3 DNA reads TGTGCCAGTAGTATAGATCTGGGAGTCTTGGAGCAGTACTTC. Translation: CASSIDLGVLEQYF. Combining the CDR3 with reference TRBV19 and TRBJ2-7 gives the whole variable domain DGGITQSPKYLFRKEGQNVTLSCEQNLNHDAMYWYRQDPGQGLRLIYYSQIVNDFQKGDIAEGYSVSREKKESFPLTVTSAQKNPTAFYLCASSIDLGVLEQYFGPGTRLTVT.

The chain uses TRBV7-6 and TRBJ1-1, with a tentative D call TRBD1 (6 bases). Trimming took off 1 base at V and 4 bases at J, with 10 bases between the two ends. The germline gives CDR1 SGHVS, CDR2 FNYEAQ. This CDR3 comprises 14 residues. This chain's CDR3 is CASSLGGQGTEAFF. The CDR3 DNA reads TGTGCCAGCAGCTTAGGGGGGCAGGGCACTGAAGCTTTCTTT.

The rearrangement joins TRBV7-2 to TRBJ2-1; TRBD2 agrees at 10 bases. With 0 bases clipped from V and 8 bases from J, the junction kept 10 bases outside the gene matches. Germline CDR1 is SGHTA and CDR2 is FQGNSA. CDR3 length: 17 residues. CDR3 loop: CASSLARGAGGAYEQFF. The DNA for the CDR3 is TGTGCCAGCAGCTTAGCCCGGGGAGCGGGAGGGGCCTATGAGCAGTTCTTC. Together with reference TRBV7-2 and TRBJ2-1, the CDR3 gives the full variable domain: GAGVSQSPSNKVTEKGKDVELRCDPISGHTALYWYRQSLGQGLEFLIYFQGNSAPDKSGLPSDRFSAERTGGSVSTLTIQRTQQEDSAVYLCASSLARGAGGAYEQFFGPGTRLTVL.

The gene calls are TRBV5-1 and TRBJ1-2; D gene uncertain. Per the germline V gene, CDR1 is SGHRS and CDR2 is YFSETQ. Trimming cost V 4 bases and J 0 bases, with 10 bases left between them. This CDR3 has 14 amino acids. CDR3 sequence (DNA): TGCGCCAGCAGCCCTGACGGGACTAACTATGGCTACACCTTC. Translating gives CASSPDGTNYGYTF.

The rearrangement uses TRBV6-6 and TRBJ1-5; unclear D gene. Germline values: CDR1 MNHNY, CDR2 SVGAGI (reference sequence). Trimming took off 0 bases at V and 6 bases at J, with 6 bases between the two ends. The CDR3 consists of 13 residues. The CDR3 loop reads CASSYSRSQPQHF. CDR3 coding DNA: TGTGCCAGCAGTTACTCCAGAAGTCAGCCCCAGCATTTT.

The CDR3 protein is CASSNTGSYEQYF. The CDR3 DNA follows: TGTGCCAGCAGCAACACAGGGAGCTACGAGCAGTACTTC. The V and J genes are TRBV11-2 and TRBJ2-7, with D possibly matching TRBD1 (6 bases). The CDR3 is 13 amino acids. V lost 5 bases and J 3 bases, leaving 11 bases between the germline ends. CDR1 and CDR2 from the germline V gene are SGHAT and FQNNGV.

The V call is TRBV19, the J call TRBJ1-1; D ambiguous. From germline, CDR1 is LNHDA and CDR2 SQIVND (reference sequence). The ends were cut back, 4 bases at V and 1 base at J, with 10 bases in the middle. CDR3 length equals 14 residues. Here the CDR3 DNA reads TGTGCCAGTAGTACTCAGGCGGGGAACACTGAAGCTTTCTTT. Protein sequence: CASSTQAGNTEAFF.

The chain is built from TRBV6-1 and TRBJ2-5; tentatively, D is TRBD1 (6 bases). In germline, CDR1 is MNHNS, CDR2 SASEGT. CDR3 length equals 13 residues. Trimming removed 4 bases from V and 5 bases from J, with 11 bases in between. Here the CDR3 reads CASSVQGWETQYF. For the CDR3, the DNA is TGTGCCAGCAGTGTACAGGGTTGGGAGACCCAGTACTTC.

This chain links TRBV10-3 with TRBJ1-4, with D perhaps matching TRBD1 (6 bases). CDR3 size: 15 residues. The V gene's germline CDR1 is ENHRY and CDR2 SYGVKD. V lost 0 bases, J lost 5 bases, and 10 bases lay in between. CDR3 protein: CAISESGQGNEKLFF. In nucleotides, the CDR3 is TGTGCCATCAGTGAGTCGGGGCAGGGGAATGAAAAACTGTTTTTT.

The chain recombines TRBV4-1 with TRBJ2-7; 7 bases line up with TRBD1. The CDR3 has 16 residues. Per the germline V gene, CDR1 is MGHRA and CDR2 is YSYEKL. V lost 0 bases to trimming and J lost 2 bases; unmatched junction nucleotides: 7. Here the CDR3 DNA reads TGCGCCAGCAGCCAAGAGTCAGGGGGATTCCCCTACGAGCAGTACTTC. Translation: CASSQESGGFPYEQYF.

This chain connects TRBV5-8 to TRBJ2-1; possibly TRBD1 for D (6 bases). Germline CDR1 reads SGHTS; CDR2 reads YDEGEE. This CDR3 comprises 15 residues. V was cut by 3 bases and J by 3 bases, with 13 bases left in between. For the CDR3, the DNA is TGTGCCAGCAGCTCGGACAGTCCTTTCTACAATGAGCAGTTCTTC. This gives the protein CASSSDSPFYNEQFF.

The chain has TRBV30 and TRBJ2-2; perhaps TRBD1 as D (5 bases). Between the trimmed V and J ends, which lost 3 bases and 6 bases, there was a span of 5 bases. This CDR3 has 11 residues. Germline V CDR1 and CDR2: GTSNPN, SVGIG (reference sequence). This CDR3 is CAWRGAGELFF. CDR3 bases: TGTGCCTGGAGAGGGGCCGGGGAGCTGTTTTTT.

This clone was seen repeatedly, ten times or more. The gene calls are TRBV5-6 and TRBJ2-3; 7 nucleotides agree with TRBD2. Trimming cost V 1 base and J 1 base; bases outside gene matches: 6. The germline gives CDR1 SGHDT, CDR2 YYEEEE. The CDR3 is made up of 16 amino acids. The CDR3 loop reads CASSLSGRERTDTQYF. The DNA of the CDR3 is TGTGCCAGCAGCTTGAGTGGGAGGGAGCGCACAGATACGCAGTATTTT.